This T cell receptor beta chain is from a study of cytomegalovirus exposure and HLA in healthy donors. The PCR was carried out with 60 Vbeta primers and 13 Jbeta primers. Some clones are missing from TCRdb's copy, which holds only in-frame ones; the method was immunoSEQ multiplex PCR. The sample lists approximately 130,000 clones, about 79% seen once, with roughly 3% in the top ten. Trimming stripped 5 bases from V and 1 base from J, with 8 bases between. From germline, CDR1 is SEHNR and CDR2 FQNEAQ (reference sequence). The length of the CDR3 is 13 residues. Overall study findings and caveats: The authors considered a cluster of highly shared sequence variants likely to be a sequencing artifact. Accurate prediction of most subjects' HLA-A and HLA-B alleles from TCR beta sequences was reported. HLA alleles were associated with some 16,000 TCR beta sequences in a later analysis at 0.05 false discovery rate.

In the case of this clone: Its antigen remains unknown.

Donors sampled were nominally healthy, though unrecorded immune exposures were likely. The chain employs TRBV7-9 and TRBJ1-2, with D tentatively TRBD1 (6 bases). The TCR originated in a man aged 50 to 59 in good health and CMV-seronegative. The specimen was PBMCs. The CDR3 DNA follows: TGTGCCAGCAGCATACAGGGTAACTATGGCTACACCTTC. Protein sequence: CASSIQGNYGYTF.